This TCR beta chain appears in the sequencing data of a study of early T cells in non-severe SARS-CoV-2 infection. Study overall: Sequencing of unsorted whole blood was done on bulk RNA, leaving chains unpaired.

The CDR3 length is 14 residues. V lost 6 bases and J lost 2; bases outside the gene matches: 6. Germline assignment: CDR1 SNHLY and CDR2 FYNNEI. This clonotype was seen repeatedly, ten times or more. Its antigen is as yet unknown. Overall study results and limits: Missing private and CD4 specificities, VDJdb matching favored anti-spike CD8 responses.

In the library, individual cDNA molecules carried attached unique molecular identifiers. Each CDR3 protein gets one entry after TCRdb re-called the 5' RACE reads with MiXCR. The sample yields 30,000 to 35,000 distinct CDR3 sequences, approximately 4.2% seen once. This TCR came from an adult who was a healthcare worker with PCR-confirmed SARS-CoV-2 infection or an uninfected control (not recorded which). Source material: whole blood. The rearrangement uses TRBV2 and TRBJ2-5, with 7 bases fitting TRBD1. The CDR3, as DNA: TGTGCCAGCAGATGGGACAGACCACAAGAGACCCAGTACTTC. Its translation is CASRWDRPQETQYF.